This T cell receptor (beta chain) is drawn from a study of blood T cell repertoires in COVID-19 (dated by TCRdb to the early 2020s). Background for the entire study: Samples covering the acute and convalescent phases of COVID-19 were provided by collaborators in the United States, Italy and Spain. Deeply sampled blood TCRbeta repertoires from subjects exposed to, actively infected with, or recovered from COVID-19 were included in the dataset. A freely available public database, intended as a resource for researchers studying the immune response to SARS-CoV-2, is where the repertoires were released. Samples were obtained from the ongoing ImmuneRACE study (first 160 participants) and from 1,254 subjects provided by 6 global collaborators. The material from the prospective study consisted of cDNA or gDNA derived from T cells, B-cell-depleted T cells, or PBMCs. HLA class I and class II types, where available, came from metadata supplied by the sample provider rather than from assay-based typing. The sample metadata nearly always contained a de-identified subject ID, COVID-19 status, age in years and sex.

The germline V gene provides CDR1 KGHSH and CDR2 LQKENI. The CDR3 measures 19 amino acids from cysteine to phenylalanine. Left in the record is the CDR3 DNA by itself, 57 bases read in frame from the first base. From V the trimming removes 0 bases and from J it removes 0 bases, while the gene matches leave 9 bases of the junction unaccounted for. In the prospective study, participants were roughly 18 to 90 years old, resided in 20 to 30 geographic areas of the United States, and were enrolled through a virtual design. In the prospective study, cohorts were assigned on the basis of participant-reported clinical history obtained from a screening survey and a study questionnaire. Recovered participants in ImmuneRACE Cohort 3 were defined as having two consecutive negative NP/OP PCR tests, clearance from a healthcare professional, or resolution of symptoms. Each participant in the prospective study had whole blood, serum and a nasopharyngeal or oropharyngeal swab collected by mobile phlebotomists. Prospective study participants could optionally give additional blood draws and questionnaires over an approximately 2-month period. Before DNA extraction, blood samples from the prospective study were shipped at room temperature or frozen.

On the study overall, not on this receptor specifically: How much clinical and demographic metadata was included differed by source and by participant, and the metadata was provided uncurated.

With regard to this clone: What antigen it recognizes has not been identified. Base qualities are not at hand, and no much larger clone is one base apart.

TCRbeta CDR3 regions were amplified from genomic DNA using the immunoSEQ Assay, a bias-controlled multiplex PCR. Under the source paper's analysis protocol: Nucleated cell counts per sample were estimated from amplification of reference gene primers within the assay. To quantify the absolute abundance of each unique TCRbeta CDR3 rearrangement, sequence reads were collapsed and filtered. For each sample, productive Simpson clonality was calculated by taking the square root of Simpson's diversity index across productive rearrangements. This immuneACCESS table, as held by TCRdb, lists in-frame sequences with V and J called but not all clones. Of the missing ones, under half trace to an unresolved V gene in checked studies; the others have no known cause. That table supplies the V and J calls and clone size; D and trimming were determined from the DNA. This sample lists over 250,000 clones; over 75% were detected once. The top ten hold 1.1% of the sample.

The chain joins TRBV18 to TRBJ1-5; 9 central nucleotides agree with TRBD1. The origin of this receptor is a woman in her thirties who had recovered from COVID-19. Sequenced material: PBMCs or T cells enriched from blood (not recorded which). The CDR3 corresponds to CASSPPGTGWPYSNQPQHF. In nucleotide form, the sequence is TGTGCCAGCTCACCACCCGGGACAGGGTGGCCATATAGCAATCAGCCCCAGCATTTT.